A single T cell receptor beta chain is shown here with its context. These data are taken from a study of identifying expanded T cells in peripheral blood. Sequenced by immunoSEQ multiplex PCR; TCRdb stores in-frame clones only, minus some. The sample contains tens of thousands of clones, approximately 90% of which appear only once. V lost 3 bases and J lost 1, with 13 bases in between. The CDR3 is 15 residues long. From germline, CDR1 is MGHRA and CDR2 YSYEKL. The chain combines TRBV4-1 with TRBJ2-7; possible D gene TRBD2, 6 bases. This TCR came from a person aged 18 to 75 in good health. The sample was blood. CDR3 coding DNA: TGCGCCAGCAGCCATAGCGGACTGGCATCCTACGAGCAGTACTTC. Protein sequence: CASSHSGLASYEQYF.